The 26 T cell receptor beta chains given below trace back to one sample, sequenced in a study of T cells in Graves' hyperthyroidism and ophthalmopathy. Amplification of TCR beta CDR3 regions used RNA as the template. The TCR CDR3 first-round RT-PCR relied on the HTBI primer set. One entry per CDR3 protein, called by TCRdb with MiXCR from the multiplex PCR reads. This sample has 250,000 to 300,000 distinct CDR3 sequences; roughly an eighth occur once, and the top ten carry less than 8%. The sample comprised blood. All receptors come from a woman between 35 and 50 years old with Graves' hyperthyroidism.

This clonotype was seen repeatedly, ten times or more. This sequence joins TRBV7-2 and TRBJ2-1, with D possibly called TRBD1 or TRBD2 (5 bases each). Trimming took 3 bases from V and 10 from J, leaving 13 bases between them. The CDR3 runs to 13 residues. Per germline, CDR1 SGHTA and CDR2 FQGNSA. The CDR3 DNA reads TGTGCCAGCAGCTTCCGGGGCCAAGGGGAGCAGTTCTTC. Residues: CASSFRGQGEQFF.

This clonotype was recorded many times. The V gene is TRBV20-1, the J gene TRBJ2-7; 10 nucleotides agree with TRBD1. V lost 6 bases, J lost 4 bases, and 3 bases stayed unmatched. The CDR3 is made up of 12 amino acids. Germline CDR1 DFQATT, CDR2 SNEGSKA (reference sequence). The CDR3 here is CSAGDRGYEQYF. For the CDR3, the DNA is TGCAGTGCCGGGGACAGGGGTTACGAGCAGTACTTC.

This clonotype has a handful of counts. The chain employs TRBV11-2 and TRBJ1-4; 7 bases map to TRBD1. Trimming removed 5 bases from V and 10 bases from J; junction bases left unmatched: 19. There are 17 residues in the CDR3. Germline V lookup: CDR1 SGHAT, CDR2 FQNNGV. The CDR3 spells CASSPRDSWAEVRKLFF. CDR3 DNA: TGTGCCAGCAGCCCCCGGGACAGCTGGGCTGAAGTCAGAAAACTGTTTTTT.

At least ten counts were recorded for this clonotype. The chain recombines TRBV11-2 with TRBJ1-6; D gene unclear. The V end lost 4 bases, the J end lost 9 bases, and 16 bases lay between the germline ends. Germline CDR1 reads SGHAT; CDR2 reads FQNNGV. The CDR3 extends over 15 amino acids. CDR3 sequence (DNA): TGTGCCAGCAGCTCCGATCTGGTCGCAGGTTCACCCCTCCACTTT. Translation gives CASSSDLVAGSPLHF. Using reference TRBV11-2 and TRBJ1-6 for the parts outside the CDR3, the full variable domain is EAGVAQSPRYKIIEKRQSVAFWCNPISGHATLYWYQQILGQGPKLLIQFQNNGVVDDSQLPKDRFSAERLKGVDSTLKIQPAKLEDSAVYLCASSSDLVAGSPLHFGNGTRLTVT.

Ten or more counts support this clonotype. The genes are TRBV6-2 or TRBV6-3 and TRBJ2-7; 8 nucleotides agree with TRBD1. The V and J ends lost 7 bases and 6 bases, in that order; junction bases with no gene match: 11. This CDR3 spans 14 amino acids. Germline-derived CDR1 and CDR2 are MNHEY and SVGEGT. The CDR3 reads CASTRTGKYGEQYF. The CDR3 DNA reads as TGTGCCAGCACCAGGACAGGGAAGTACGGCGAGCAGTACTTC.

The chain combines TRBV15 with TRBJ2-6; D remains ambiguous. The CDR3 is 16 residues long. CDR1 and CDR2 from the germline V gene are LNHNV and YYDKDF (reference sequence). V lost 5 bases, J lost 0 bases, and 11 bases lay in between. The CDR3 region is CATSLAGYSGANVLTF. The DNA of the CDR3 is TGTGCCACCAGCCTCGCAGGCTACTCTGGGGCCAACGTCCTGACTTTC.

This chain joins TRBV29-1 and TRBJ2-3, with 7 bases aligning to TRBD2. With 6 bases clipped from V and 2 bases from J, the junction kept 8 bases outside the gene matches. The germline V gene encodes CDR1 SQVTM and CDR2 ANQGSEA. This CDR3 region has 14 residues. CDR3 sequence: CSVAGTTSTDTQYF. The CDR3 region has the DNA TGCAGCGTGGCCGGGACTACCTCCACAGATACGCAGTATTTT.

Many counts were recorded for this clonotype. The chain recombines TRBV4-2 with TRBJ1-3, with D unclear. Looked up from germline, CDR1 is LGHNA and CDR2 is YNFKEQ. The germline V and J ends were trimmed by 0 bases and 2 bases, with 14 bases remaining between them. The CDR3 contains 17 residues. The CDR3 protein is CASSQDLVRAAGNTIYF. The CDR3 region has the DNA TGTGCCAGCAGCCAAGATCTAGTAAGGGCCGCTGGAAACACCATATATTTT.

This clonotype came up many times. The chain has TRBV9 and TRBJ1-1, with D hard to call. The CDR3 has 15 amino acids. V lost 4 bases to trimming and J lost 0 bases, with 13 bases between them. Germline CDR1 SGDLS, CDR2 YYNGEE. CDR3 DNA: TGTGCCAGCAGCCCCAGGACGGATTTGAACACTGAAGCTTTCTTT. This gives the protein CASSPRTDLNTEAFF.

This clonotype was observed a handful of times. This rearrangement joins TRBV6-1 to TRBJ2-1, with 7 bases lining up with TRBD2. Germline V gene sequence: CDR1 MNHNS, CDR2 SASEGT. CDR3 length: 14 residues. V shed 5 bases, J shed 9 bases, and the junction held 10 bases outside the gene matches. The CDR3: CASSFRTRLVEQFF. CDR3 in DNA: TGTGCCAGCAGTTTCCGGACTAGATTAGTTGAGCAGTTCTTC.

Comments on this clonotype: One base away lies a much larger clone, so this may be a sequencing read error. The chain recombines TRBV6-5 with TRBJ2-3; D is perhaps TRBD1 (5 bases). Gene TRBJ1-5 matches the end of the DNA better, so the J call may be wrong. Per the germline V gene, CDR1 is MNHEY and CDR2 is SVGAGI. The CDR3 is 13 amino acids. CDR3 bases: TGTGCCAGCAGTTACGGAGAGACAGATACGCAGCATTTT. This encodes CASSYGETDTQHF.

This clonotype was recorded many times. This CDR3 reads CASRQGSNQPQHF. CDR3 nucleotides: TGTGCCAGCAGACAGGGAAGCAATCAGCCCCAGCATTTT. The rearrangement joins TRBV2 to TRBJ1-5; maybe TRBD1 (6 bases). Germline assignment: CDR1 SNHLY and CDR2 FYNNEI. V shed 6 bases and J shed 1 base, with 7 bases lying between them. This CDR3 is built from 13 residues.

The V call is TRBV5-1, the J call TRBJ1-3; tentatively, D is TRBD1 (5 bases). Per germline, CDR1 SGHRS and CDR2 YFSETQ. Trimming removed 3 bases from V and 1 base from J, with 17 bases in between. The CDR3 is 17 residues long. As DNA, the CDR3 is TGCGCCAGCAGCTCGCCTATCGGTGGGGGGTCTGGAAACACCATATATTTT. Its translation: CASSSPIGGGSGNTIYF.

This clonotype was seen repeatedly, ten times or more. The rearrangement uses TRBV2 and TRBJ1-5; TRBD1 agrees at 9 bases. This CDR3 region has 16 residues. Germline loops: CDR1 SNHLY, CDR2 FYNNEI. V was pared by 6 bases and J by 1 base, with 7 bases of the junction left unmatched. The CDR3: CASSRTGTGSNQPQHF. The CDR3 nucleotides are TGTGCCAGCAGCCGTACCGGGACAGGGAGCAATCAGCCCCAGCATTTT.

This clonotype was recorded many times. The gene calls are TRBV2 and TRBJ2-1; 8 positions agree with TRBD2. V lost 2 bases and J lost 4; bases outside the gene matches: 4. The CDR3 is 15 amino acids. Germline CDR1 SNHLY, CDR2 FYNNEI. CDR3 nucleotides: TGTGCCAGCAGTGAACAAGCGGGGGCTTACAATGAGCAGTTCTTC. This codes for CASSEQAGAYNEQFF.

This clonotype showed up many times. This CDR3 reads CASSWVAGGYYNEQFF. The CDR3 nucleotides read TGTGCCAGCAGTTGGGTAGCGGGAGGATATTACAATGAGCAGTTCTTC. V is TRBV28 and J is TRBJ2-1; 10 positions agree with TRBD2. The CDR3 covers 16 residues. Germline-derived CDR1 and CDR2 are MDHEN and SYDVKM. Unmatched junction bases numbered 7, after V lost 4 bases and J lost 4 bases. The full variable domain, completed using reference TRBV28 and TRBJ2-1, is DVKVTQSSRYLVKRTGEKVFLECVQDMDHENMFWYRQDPGLGLRLIYFSYDVKMKEKGDIPEGYSVSREKKERFSLILESASTNQTSMYLCASSWVAGGYYNEQFFGPGTRLTVL.

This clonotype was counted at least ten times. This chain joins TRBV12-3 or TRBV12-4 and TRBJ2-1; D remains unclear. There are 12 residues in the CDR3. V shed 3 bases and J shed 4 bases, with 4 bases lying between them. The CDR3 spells CASSFLYNEQFF. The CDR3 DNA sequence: TGTGCCAGCAGTTTTCTGTACAATGAGCAGTTCTTC.

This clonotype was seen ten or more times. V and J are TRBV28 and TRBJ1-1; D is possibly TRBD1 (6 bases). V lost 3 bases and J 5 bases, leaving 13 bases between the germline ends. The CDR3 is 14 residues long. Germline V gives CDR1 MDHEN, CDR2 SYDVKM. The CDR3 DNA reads TGTGCCAGCAGTTTGTATTCCAGGGGAACTGAAGCTTTCTTT. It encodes CASSLYSRGTEAFF.

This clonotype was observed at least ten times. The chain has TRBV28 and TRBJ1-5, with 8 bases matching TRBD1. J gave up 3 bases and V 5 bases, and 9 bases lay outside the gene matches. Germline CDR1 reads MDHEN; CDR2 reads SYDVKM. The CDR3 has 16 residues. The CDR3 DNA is TGTGCCAGCAGTGCTCGGGACAGGTTACTCAATCAGCCCCAGCATTTT. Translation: CASSARDRLLNQPQHF.

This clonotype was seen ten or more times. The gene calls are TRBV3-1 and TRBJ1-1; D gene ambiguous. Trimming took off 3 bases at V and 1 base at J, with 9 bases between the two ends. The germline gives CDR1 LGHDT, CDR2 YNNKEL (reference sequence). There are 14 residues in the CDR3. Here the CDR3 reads CASSHSRSNTEAFF. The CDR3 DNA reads TGTGCCAGCAGCCATTCAAGGTCGAACACTGAAGCTTTCTTT.

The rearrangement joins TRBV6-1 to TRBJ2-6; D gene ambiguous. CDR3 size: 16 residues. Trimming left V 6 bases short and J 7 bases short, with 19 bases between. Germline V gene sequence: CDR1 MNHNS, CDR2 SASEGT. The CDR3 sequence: CASRAWVDVDANVLTF. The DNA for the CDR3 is TGTGCCAGCAGGGCCTGGGTGGATGTAGATGCCAACGTCCTGACTTTC.

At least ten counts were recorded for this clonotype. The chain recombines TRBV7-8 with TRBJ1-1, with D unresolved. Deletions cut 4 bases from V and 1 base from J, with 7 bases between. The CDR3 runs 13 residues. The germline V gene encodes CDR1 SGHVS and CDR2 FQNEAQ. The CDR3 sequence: CASSSDANTEAFF. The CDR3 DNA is TGTGCCAGCAGCTCAGACGCGAACACTGAAGCTTTCTTT.

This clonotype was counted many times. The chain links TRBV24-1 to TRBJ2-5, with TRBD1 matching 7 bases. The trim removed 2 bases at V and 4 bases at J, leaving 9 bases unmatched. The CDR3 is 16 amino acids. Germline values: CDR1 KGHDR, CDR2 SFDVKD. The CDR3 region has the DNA TGTGCCACCAGTGATTCGCCCGACAGGGTCGGAGAGACCCAGTACTTC. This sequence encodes CATSDSPDRVGETQYF.

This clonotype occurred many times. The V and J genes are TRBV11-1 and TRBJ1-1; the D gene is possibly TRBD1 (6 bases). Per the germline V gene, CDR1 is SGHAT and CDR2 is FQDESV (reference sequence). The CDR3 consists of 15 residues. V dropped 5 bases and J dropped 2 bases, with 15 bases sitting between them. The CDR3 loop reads CASSQTGTTNTEAFF. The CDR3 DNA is TGTGCCAGCAGCCAAACCGGGACAACCAACACTGAAGCTTTCTTT.

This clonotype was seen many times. CDR3 amino acids: CASSFSDSGNQPQHF. The CDR3 region has the DNA TGTGCCAGCAGTTTCTCAGACTCGGGCAATCAGCCCCAGCATTTT. V usage is TRBV6-1 and J usage is TRBJ1-5; unclear D gene. Germline V gives CDR1 MNHNS, CDR2 SASEGT. The CDR3 length is 15 residues. V lost 5 bases, J lost 2 bases, and 13 bases lay in between.

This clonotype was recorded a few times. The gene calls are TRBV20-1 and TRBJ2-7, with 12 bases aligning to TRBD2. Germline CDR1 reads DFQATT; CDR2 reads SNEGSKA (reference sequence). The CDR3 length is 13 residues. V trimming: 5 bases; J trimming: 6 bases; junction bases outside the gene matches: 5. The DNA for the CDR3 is TGCAGTGCTTTTCGGACTAGCGGGATCGAGCAGTACTTC. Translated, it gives CSAFRTSGIEQYF.